A single T cell receptor (beta chain) is shown here with its context. This specimen belongs to a study of blood T cell repertoires in COVID-19. Study background: COVID-19 samples from acute and convalescent phases originated in the United States, Italy and Spain.

Adults between about 18 and 95 years of age took part from 24 US areas. Cohorts were assigned according to the clinical history that participants reported. Sequenced by immunoSEQ multiplex PCR; TCRdb stores in-frame clones only, minus some. The table has roughly 370,000 clones, around nine tenths seen once; the top ten hold roughly a tenth. V was pared by 3 bases and J by 7 bases, with 6 bases between. The CDR3 is made up of 12 amino acids. CDR1 is SEHNR and CDR2 is FQNEAQ in the germline V gene (reference sequence). The chain recombines TRBV7-9 with TRBJ1-4, with D uncertain. The clonotype originates from a woman in her 50s who had recovered from COVID-19. Source material: PBMCs or T cells enriched from blood (not recorded which). The CDR3: CASSFSIEKLFF. As DNA, the CDR3 is TGTGCCAGCAGCTTTAGTATTGAAAAACTGTTTTTT.